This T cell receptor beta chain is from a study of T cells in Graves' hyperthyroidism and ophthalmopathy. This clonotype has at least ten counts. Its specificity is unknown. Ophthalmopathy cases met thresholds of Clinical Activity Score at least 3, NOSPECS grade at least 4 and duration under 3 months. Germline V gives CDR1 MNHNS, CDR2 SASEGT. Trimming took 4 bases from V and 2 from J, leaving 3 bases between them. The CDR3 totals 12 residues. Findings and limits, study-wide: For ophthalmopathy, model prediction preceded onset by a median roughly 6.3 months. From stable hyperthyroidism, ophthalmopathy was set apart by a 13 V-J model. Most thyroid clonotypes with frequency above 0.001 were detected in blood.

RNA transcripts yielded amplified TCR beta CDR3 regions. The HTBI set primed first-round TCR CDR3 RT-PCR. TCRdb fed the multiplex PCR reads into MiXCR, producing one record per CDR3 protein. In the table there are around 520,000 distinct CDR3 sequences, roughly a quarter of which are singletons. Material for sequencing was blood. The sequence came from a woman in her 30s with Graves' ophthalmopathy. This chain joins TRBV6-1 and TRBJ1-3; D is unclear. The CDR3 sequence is CASSGPGNTIYF. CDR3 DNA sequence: TGTGCCAGCAGTGGGCCTGGAAACACCATATATTTT.